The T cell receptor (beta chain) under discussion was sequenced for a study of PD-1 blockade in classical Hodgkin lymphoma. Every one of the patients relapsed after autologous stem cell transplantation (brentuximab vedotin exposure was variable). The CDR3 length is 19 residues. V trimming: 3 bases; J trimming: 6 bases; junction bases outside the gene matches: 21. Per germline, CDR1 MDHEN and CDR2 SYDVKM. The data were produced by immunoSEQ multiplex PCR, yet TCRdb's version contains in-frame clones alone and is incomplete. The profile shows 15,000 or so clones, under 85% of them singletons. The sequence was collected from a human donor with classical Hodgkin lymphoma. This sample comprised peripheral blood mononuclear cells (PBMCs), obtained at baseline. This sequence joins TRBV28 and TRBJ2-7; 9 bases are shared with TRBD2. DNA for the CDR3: TGTGCCAGCAGTTTTCTGTATGGCGGGGGGGCTCTTGGATCGGGCGAGCAGTACTTC. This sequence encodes CASSFLYGGGALGSGEQYF.